This T cell receptor beta chain derives from a study of human T cells and chemical hapten exposure. Study details: Subjects had 2% DPC placed on about 2 cm by about 2 cm of upper inner arm skin for sensitization. Largely, small differences in pooled library volume made per-sample TCR yields vary.

This CDR3 region has 13 residues. Between the trimmed V and J ends, which lost 3 bases and 2 bases, there was a span of 8 bases. Germline V gene sequence: CDR1 SGHAT, CDR2 FQNNGV. TCRdb reanalysed the RACE reads using MiXCR and keeps one entry per CDR3 protein. The top ten hold 7% to 10% of the sample, which has 300,000 to 350,000 distinct CDR3 sequences, around 7% seen once. Time point specified: patch test 1, 2 weeks after DPC sensitization. Treatment described: therapeutic diphenylcyclopropenone sensitization with weekly scalp DPC. Blood draws came first, before each patch test. Alopecia patients deemed DPC-suitable, aged 18 to 70, excluding pregnancy. This clonotype was seen more than once but under ten times.

The chain employs TRBV11-2 and TRBJ2-7; D not resolved. Sequenced here: whole blood, sampled in connection with sensitization to the hapten diphenylcyclopropenone (DPC). This clonotype was obtained from a woman under 30 with alopecia areata. Some clones in this sample may be carry-over from other donors' samples. DNA of the CDR3: TGTGCCAGCAGCTTGAGCTGGACCTACGAGCAGTACTTC. It specifies CASSLSWTYEQYF. Together with reference TRBV11-2 and TRBJ2-7, the CDR3 gives the full variable domain: EAGVAQSPRYKIIEKRQSVAFWCNPISGHATLYWYQQILGQGPKLLIQFQNNGVVDDSQLPKDRFSAERLKGVDSTLKIQPAKLEDSAVYLCASSLSWTYEQYFGPGTRLTVT.